The 27 T cell receptor beta chains listed next were all sequenced from one sample in a study of Graves' ophthalmopathy and Graves' hyperthyroidism. Amplifying from RNA transcripts, the study obtained TCR beta CDR3 regions. In the first round, RT-PCR was carried out with HTBI primers, and a multiplex PCR formed the second round. TCRdb reanalysed the multiplex PCR reads using MiXCR and keeps one entry per CDR3 protein. The sample includes some 750,000 distinct CDR3 sequences, roughly 40% of them seen just once. Sequencing was carried out using peripheral blood. The receptors originated from an adult man with Graves' ophthalmopathy.

In this sample, this clonotype turned up a few times. V and J are TRBV11-2 and TRBJ2-7; 8 nucleotides align to TRBD2. The V segment lost 6 bases and the J segment 2 bases; nucleotides outside the gene matches: 6. The CDR3 contains 14 residues. Germline CDR1 reads SGHAT; CDR2 reads FQNNGV. The CDR3 bases are TGTGCCAGCAGTTCGACTAGCGCGGCCTACGAGCAGTACTTC. The encoded protein is CASSSTSAAYEQYF.

This clonotype was seen just once. At one end the junction does not follow the germline gene, possibly because of a read error. V usage is TRBV24-1 and J usage is TRBJ2-7, with D perhaps TRBD2 (6 bases). Germline lookup yields CDR1 KGHDR and CDR2 SFDVKD. The CDR3 extends over 14 amino acids. The CDR3 region is CASSLLAATYEQYF. The CDR3 region has the DNA TGTGCCAGCAGTTTATTAGCGGCCACCTACGAGCAGTACTTC.

The chain uses TRBV7-9 and TRBJ2-5; D perhaps matches TRBD2 (5 bases). The J call may be faulty, since TRBJ2-1 better matches the DNA end. The germline V gene encodes CDR1 SEHNR and CDR2 FQNEAQ (reference sequence). This CDR3 is 13 amino acids long. CDR3 in amino acids: CASSYRDYNEQFF. The DNA for the CDR3 is TGTGCCAGCAGCTACCGGGACTACAATGAGCAGTTCTTC.

This clonotype was seen once. At one end, the junction sequence differs from germline, possibly due to a read error. The V call is TRBV9, the J call TRBJ1-4, with D tentatively TRBD1 (6 bases). This CDR3 is 15 amino acids long. From germline, CDR1 is SGDLS and CDR2 YYNGEE. The CDR3 here is CASSAQGGENGKLFF. The CDR3 DNA reads TGTGCCAGCAGCGCCCAAGGGGGGGAGAATGGAAAACTGTTTTTT.

This clonotype was recorded a few times. V and J are TRBV2 and TRBJ1-2, with unresolved D. Trimming stripped 1 base from V and 3 bases from J, with 15 bases between. The germline V gene has CDR1 SNHLY and CDR2 FYNNEI. The CDR3 is made up of 16 amino acids. CDR3 sequence reads: CASSEVIGRKDYGYTF. DNA of the CDR3: TGTGCCAGCAGTGAAGTGATAGGGCGCAAGGACTATGGCTACACCTTC.

With regard to this clonotype: This sequence may be a read error, since a much larger clone differs from it by one base. The conserved final phenylalanine or tryptophan is absent from the CDR3, which likely points to a read error. The rearrangement links TRBV11-1 to TRBJ1-2; the D is unclear. This CDR3 contains 19 residues. V was pared by 3 bases and J by 2 bases, with 25 bases between. Germline CDR1 is SGHAT and CDR2 is FQDESV (reference sequence). The CDR3 is CASSFLAELGGQVNYGYTY. The CDR3 DNA reads as TGTGCCAGCAGCTTTCTAGCCGAACTAGGTGGGCAGGTGAACTATGGCTACACCTAC.

V usage is TRBV5-6 and J usage is TRBJ2-7; a weak D match, TRBD2 (6 bases). This CDR3 is 13 amino acids long. V lost 6 bases and J lost 3, with 13 bases in between. CDR1 and CDR2 from the germline V gene are SGHDT and YYEEEE. The CDR3 region is CASTHGLYYEQYF. CDR3 in DNA: TGTGCCAGCACCCACGGACTATACTACGAGCAGTACTTC.

The chain carries TRBV20-1 and TRBJ2-7, with 7 bases identical to TRBD1. The germline CDR1 and CDR2 sequences are DFQATT and SNEGSKA (reference sequence). The CDR3 is 13 amino acids. Trimming cost V 4 bases and J 0 bases; bases outside gene matches: 3. Here the CDR3 reads CSATRDSSYEQYF. Written as DNA, the CDR3 is TGCAGTGCTACCCGGGACAGCTCCTACGAGCAGTACTTC.

This clonotype came up a few times. The CDR3, as DNA: TGTGCCAGTAGTTCCGGAGGGGCAGCCCGGGAGACCCAGTACTTC. Its translation: CASSSGGAARETQYF. V is TRBV19 and J is TRBJ2-5, with D possibly being TRBD2 (6 bases). V was cut by 5 bases and J by 5 bases, with 18 bases left in between. CDR3 length: 15 amino acids. CDR1 and CDR2 (germline): LNHDA, SQIVND (reference sequence).

The V call is TRBV2, the J call TRBJ2-7; TRBD2 agrees at 8 bases. Losses at the gene ends were 6 bases for V and 7 bases for J; bases not matched to a gene: 11. This CDR3 is built from 14 residues. CDR1 and CDR2 (germline): SNHLY, FYNNEI. This CDR3 reads CASSQAGVLEEQYF. Here the CDR3 DNA reads TGTGCCAGCAGCCAAGCGGGGGTCCTTGAGGAGCAGTACTTC.

The table lists this clonotype with many counts. The DNA for the CDR3 is TGTGCCAGCAGCCGCACAGCCGGGGAGCTGTTTTTT. The encoded protein is CASSRTAGELFF. The chain recombines TRBV7-9 with TRBJ2-2, with no clear D. The CDR3 loop spans 12 amino acids. V lost 5 bases, J lost 6 bases, and 7 bases lay in between. Germline loops: CDR1 SEHNR, CDR2 FQNEAQ (reference sequence).

V usage is TRBV19 and J usage is TRBJ2-2, with a weak D call TRBD1 (5 bases). This CDR3 has 13 amino acids. The germline CDR1 and CDR2 sequences are LNHDA and SQIVND (reference sequence). The V end was cut by 3 bases, the J end by 5 bases, with 7 bases between. The CDR3 coding sequence is TGTGCCAGTAGTATGAGACAGACCGGGGAGCTGTTTTTT. It specifies CASSMRQTGELFF. Using reference TRBV19 and TRBJ2-2 for the parts outside the CDR3, the full variable domain is DGGITQSPKYLFRKEGQNVTLSCEQNLNHDAMYWYRQDPGQGLRLIYYSQIVNDFQKGDIAEGYSVSREKKESFPLTVTSAQKNPTAFYLCASSMRQTGELFFGEGSRLTVL.

This chain uses TRBV5-4 with TRBJ1-1; possible D gene TRBD1, 5 bases. The CDR3 runs to 13 residues. The germline gives CDR1 SGHNT, CDR2 YYREEE (reference sequence). V was trimmed by 4 bases and J by 4 bases, leaving 11 bases between them. CDR3 loop: CASSADQGTEAFF. CDR3 bases: TGTGCCAGCAGCGCAGACCAGGGCACTGAAGCTTTCTTT.

A note on this clonotype: A much larger clone lies a single base off, so this may be a read error. The chain joins TRBV28 to TRBJ1-2; D is undetermined. There are 13 residues in the CDR3. The V gene lost 4 bases and the J gene lost 10 bases, with 16 bases spanning the gap. Germline V CDR1 and CDR2: MDHEN, SYDVKM. The CDR3 bases are TGTGCCAGCAGTTACGACGTCACCGATGACTACACCTTC. Protein sequence: CASSYDVTDDYTF.

This rearrangement joins TRBV6-5 to TRBJ1-2, with TRBD1 identical over 7 bases. There are 14 residues in the CDR3. Germline assignment: CDR1 MNHEY and CDR2 SVGAGI. Trimming at V came to 5 bases and at J to 6 bases, leaving 9 bases not matched to a gene. CDR3 loop: CASSRKRGRDGYTF. CDR3 in DNA: TGTGCCAGCAGTCGGAAAAGGGGGCGAGATGGCTACACCTTC.

As regards this clonotype: Germline and junction disagree at one end, which may indicate a read error. The genes are TRBV19 and TRBJ2-7; D might be TRBD2 (6 bases). Germline V gene data show CDR1 as LNHDA and CDR2 as SQIVND (reference sequence). This CDR3 region has 16 residues. The chain's CDR3 is CAGSSALGGDSYEQYF. The CDR3 bases are TGTGCCGGTAGTAGCGCCTTGGGCGGGGATTCCTACGAGCAGTACTTC.

The sample holds a few counts of this clonotype. The chain combines TRBV7-8 with TRBJ1-6; the D is unclear. CDR3 length: 14 amino acids. CDR1 and CDR2 from the germline V gene are SGHVS and FQNEAQ. V dropped 5 bases and J dropped 5 bases, with 10 bases sitting between them. As DNA, the CDR3 is TGTGCCAGCAGCCAAGTGGGAAATAATTCACCCCTCCACTTT. It is translated as CASSQVGNNSPLHF.

This chain connects TRBV10-3 to TRBJ1-2; D remains ambiguous. The ends were cut back, 10 bases at V and 2 bases at J, with 17 bases in the middle. The germline gives CDR1 ENHRY, CDR2 SYGVKD. This CDR3 has 14 amino acids. CDR3 in DNA: TGTGCCAGCTGGTTGGACGGAGAGAACTATGGCTACACCTTC. This sequence encodes CASWLDGENYGYTF.

This clonotype was counted ten times or more. The chain recombines TRBV7-2 with TRBJ1-1; D gene unclear. This CDR3 spans 13 amino acids. The V gene lost 1 base and the J gene lost 2 bases, with 5 bases spanning the gap. Germline lookup yields CDR1 SGHTA and CDR2 FQGNSA. The CDR3, as DNA: TGTGCCAGCAGCTTAGACCATAACACTGAAGCTTTCTTT. It yields the protein CASSLDHNTEAFF.

This chain connects TRBV29-1 to TRBJ1-2; 12 nucleotides line up with TRBD1. The CDR3 spans 12 residues. The V gene's germline CDR1 is SQVTM and CDR2 ANQGSEA. V shed 7 bases and J 10 bases; nucleotides not matched to a gene: 7. CDR3 sequence: CSGAGTGGYYTF. The DNA for the CDR3 is TGCAGCGGCGCGGGGACAGGGGGCTACTACACCTTC.

The chain links TRBV15 to TRBJ1-2, with TRBD1 as a possible D gene (6 bases). The germline V and J ends were trimmed by 5 bases and 5 bases, with 18 bases remaining between them. The CDR3 sequence is 15 residues long. The germline V gene encodes CDR1 LNHNV and CDR2 YYDKDF (reference sequence). The CDR3 sequence is CATSFGQTMTYGYTF. CDR3 DNA sequence: TGTGCCACCAGCTTCGGACAGACAATGACTTATGGCTACACCTTC.

The CDR3 loop is CASSLVRGIGGEQYF. In DNA, the CDR3 is TGTGCCAGCAGCTTAGTTCGGGGGATTGGGGGCGAGCAGTACTTC. The chain couples TRBV7-2 to TRBJ2-7; possibly TRBD2 for D (6 bases). This CDR3 region has 15 residues. Germline V gene sequence: CDR1 SGHTA, CDR2 FQGNSA. Trimming removed 1 base at V and 6 bases at J, with 16 bases between.

The table lists this clonotype with many counts. The chain couples TRBV18 to TRBJ2-5; D might be TRBD2 (5 bases). The CDR3 spans 13 residues. Looked up from germline, CDR1 is KGHSH and CDR2 is LQKENI. V lost 1 base and J lost 2, with 5 bases in between. The CDR3 reads CASSPREQETQYF. The CDR3 DNA reads TGTGCCAGCTCACCACGGGAGCAAGAGACCCAGTACTTC.

This clonotype was counted many times. V and J are TRBV19 and TRBJ2-6; D may match TRBD1 or TRBD2 (5 bases each). The CDR3 loop spans 14 amino acids. Per the germline V gene, CDR1 is LNHDA and CDR2 is SQIVND (reference sequence). Trimming cost V 6 bases and J 2 bases, with 8 bases left between them. CDR3 DNA: TGTGCCAGTAGCTGGGGGACTGGGGCCAACGTCCTGACTTTC. This encodes CASSWGTGANVLTF.

The genes are TRBV5-1 and TRBJ1-2, with a possible D match to TRBD1 (6 bases). The V gene lost 0 bases and the J gene lost 4 bases, with 10 bases spanning the gap. The CDR3 extends over 14 amino acids. In germline, CDR1 is SGHRS, CDR2 YFSETQ. The CDR3 DNA reads TGCGCCAGCAGCTTGGGGACAGCAGTCTATGGCTACACCTTC. This codes for CASSLGTAVYGYTF.

This clonotype was detected only a few times. The CDR3 DNA is TGTGCCAGCAGCTCCACAGGGGGCTTCAGAACCGGGGAGCTGTTTTTT. Protein: CASSSTGGFRTGELFF. The genes are TRBV2 and TRBJ2-2; 9 bases map to TRBD1. This CDR3 contains 16 residues. The V gene's germline CDR1 is SNHLY and CDR2 FYNNEI. The junction had 10 bases not matched to a gene; V was cut back by 6 bases and J by 5 bases.

The chain recombines TRBV7-9 with TRBJ2-7; TRBD2 aligns across 12 bases. The CDR3 contains 17 residues. V lost 5 bases to trimming and J lost 1 base; unmatched junction nucleotides: 9. Germline V gene data show CDR1 as SEHNR and CDR2 as FQNEAQ (reference sequence). The CDR3 nucleotides are TGTGCCAGCAGCGAACTAGCGGGAGGCTTTACTTCCTACGAGCAGTACTTC. This encodes CASSELAGGFTSYEQYF.